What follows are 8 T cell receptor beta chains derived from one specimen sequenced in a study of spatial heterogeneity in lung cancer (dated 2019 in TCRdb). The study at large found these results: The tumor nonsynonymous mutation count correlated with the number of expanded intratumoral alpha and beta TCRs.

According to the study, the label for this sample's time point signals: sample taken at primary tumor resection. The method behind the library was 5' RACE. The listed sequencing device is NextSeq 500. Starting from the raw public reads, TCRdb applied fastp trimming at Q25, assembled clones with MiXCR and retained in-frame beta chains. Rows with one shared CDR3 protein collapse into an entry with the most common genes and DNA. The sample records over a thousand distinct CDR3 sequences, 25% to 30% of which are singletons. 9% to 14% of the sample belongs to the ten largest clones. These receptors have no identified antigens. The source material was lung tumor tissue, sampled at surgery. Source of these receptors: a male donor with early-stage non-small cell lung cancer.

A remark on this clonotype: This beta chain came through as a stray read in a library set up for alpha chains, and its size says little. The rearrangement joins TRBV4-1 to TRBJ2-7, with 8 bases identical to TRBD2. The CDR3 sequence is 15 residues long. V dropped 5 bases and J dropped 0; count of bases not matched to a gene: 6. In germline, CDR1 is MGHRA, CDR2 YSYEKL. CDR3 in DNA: TGCGCCAGCAGCTCCGGACTAGCCAGCTCCTACGAGCAGTACTTC. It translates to CASSSGLASSYEQYF.

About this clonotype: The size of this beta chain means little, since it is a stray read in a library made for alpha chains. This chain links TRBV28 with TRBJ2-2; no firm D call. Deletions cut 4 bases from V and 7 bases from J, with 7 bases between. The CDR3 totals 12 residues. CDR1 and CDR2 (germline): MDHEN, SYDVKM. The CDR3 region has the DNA TGTGCCAGCAGTTCCCCTGTCGGGGAGCTGTTTTTT. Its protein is CASSSPVGELFF.

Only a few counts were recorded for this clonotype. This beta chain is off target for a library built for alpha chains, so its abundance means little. The CDR3 DNA sequence: TGCAGCGTTGGGGCTCTGGATGAGCAGTTCTTC. Its translation is CSVGALDEQFF. This rearrangement joins TRBV29-1 to TRBJ2-1; the D is unclear. V was pared by 4 bases and J by 8 bases, with 9 bases between. Germline lookup yields CDR1 SQVTM and CDR2 ANQGSEA. CDR3 length equals 11 residues.

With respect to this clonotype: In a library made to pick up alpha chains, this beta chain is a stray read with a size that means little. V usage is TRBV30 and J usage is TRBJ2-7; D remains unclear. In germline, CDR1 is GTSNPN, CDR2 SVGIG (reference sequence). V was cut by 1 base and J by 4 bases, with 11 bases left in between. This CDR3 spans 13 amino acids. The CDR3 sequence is CAWSAGLRYEQYF. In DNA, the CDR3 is TGTGCCTGGAGTGCCGGGCTCAGATACGAGCAGTACTTC.

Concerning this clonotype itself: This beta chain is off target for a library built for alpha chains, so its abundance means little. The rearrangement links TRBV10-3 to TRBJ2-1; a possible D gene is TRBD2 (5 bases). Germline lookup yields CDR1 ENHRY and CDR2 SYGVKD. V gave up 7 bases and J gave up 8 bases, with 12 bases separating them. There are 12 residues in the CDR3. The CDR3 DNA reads TGTGCCATCAAGACCCCCGGGGATGAGCAGTTCTTC. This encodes CAIKTPGDEQFF.

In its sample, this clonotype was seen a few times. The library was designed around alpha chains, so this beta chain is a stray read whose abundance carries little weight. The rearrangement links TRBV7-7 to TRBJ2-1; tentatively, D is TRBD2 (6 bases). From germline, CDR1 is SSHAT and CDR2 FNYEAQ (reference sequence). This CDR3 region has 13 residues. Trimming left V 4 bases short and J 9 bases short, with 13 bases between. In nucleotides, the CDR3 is TGTGCCAGCAGCTCGACTAGTAACGGTGAGCAGTTCTTC. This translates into CASSSTSNGEQFF.

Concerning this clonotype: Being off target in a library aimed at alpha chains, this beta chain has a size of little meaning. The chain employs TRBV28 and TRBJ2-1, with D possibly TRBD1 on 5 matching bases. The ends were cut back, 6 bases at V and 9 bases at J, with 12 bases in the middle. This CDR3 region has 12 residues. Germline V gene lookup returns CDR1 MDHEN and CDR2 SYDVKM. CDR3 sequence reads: CASRPTGREQFF. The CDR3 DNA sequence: TGTGCCAGCAGGCCCACAGGTCGTGAGCAGTTCTTC.

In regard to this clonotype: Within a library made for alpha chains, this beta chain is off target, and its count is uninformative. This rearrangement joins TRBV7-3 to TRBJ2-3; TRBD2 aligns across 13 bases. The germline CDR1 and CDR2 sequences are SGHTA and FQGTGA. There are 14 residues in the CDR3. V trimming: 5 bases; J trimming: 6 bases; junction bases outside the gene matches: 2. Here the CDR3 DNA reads TGTGCCAGCAGCCCGGGACTAGCGGGGGATACGCAGTATTTT. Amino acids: CASSPGLAGDTQYF.